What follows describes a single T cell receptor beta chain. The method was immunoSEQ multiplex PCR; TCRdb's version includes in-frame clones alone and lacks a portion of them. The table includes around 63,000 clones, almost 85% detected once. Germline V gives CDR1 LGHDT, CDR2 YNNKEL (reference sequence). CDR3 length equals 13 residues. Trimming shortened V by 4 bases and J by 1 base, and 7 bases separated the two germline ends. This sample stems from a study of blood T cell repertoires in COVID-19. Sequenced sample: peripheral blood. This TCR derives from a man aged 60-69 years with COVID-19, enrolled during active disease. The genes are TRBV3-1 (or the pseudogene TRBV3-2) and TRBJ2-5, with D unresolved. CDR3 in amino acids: CASSLPPQETQYF. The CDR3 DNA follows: TGTGCCAGCAGCCTTCCTCCCCAAGAGACCCAGTACTTC.